Listed here is a single TCR beta chain. Its specificity is not known. Naive-designated CD8 cells lacked CD45RO, were positively enriched for CCR7, and omitted terminally differentiated effector memory CD45RA+ cells. This sample stems from a study of shared clonotypes between healthy human individuals. Sorted-subset replicate PCR reactions were performed with approximately 200 ng DNA, corresponding to roughly 31,000 T cell genomes. Profiling relied on immunoSEQ multiplex PCR, and the TCRdb table lists in-frame clones only, not all of them. The sample includes 450,000 to 700,000 clones, 95% to 96% of them seen just once. Whole-study results and caveats: A handful of donors had about 5.1% of their naive CD4 clonotypes in common.

The CDR3 extends over 12 amino acids. The V end lost 0 bases, the J end lost 6 bases, and 4 bases lay between the germline ends. Germline values: CDR1 SGHTS, CDR2 YDEGEE. The clonotype comes from a woman aged 25-40 years in good health. Sequencing was carried out using naive CD8+ T cells sorted from blood. The rearrangement uses TRBV5-8 and TRBJ2-1; D gene uncertain. The chain's CDR3 is CASSLGSNEQFF. As DNA, the CDR3 is TGTGCCAGCAGCTTGGGCAGCAATGAGCAGTTCTTC. Full variable domain (outside the CDR3, taken from reference TRBV5-8 and TRBJ2-1): EAGVTQSPTHLIKTRGQQATLRCSPISGHTSVYWYQQALGLGLQFLLWYDEGEERNRGNFPPRFSGRQFPNYSSELNVNALELEDSALYLCASSLGSNEQFFGPGTRLTVL.